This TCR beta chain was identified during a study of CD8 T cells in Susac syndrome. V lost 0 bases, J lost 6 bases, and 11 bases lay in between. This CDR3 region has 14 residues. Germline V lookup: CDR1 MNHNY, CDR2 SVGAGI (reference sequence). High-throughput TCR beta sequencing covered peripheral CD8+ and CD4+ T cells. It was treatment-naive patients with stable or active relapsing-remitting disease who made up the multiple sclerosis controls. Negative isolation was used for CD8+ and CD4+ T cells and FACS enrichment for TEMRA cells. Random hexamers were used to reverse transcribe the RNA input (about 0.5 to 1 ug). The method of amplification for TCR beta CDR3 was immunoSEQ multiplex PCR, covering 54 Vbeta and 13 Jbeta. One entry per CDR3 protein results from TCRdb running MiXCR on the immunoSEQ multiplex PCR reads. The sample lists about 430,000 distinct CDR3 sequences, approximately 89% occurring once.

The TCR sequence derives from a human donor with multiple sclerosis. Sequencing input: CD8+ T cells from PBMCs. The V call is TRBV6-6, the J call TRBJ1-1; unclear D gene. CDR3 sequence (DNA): TGTGCCAGCAGTTACTCGGCAGAAATAGCTGAAGCTTTCTTT. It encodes CASSYSAEIAEAFF.